The entry below describes one TCR beta chain. Its antigen is not known. It was with a sample-barcoded 5' primer and a J-beta primer mix that a second PCR of about 6 to 12 cycles was run. Each cDNA molecule was tagged by a template-switch adaptor that had 12 random nucleotides. Using its own MiXCR run on the 5' RACE reads, TCRdb lists one record per CDR3 protein. The table has over a million distinct CDR3 sequences, 42% seen once. The data originate from a study of blood T cells in healthy people across ages. Study-wide context: Per two T cells, template switching captured roughly one barcoded beta molecule. Whole-study findings and limits: Since the PBMCs were unsorted, naive and antigen-experienced cells could not be conclusively compared.

Trimming removed 10 bases from V and 5 bases from J, with 15 bases in between. CDR3 length: 13 amino acids. Germline V gives CDR1 MNHEY, CDR2 SMNVEV (reference sequence). Each of the donors had 8 to 10 milliliters of peripheral blood drawn into EDTA-treated Vacutainer tubes. The sequenced sample consisted of blood. The rearrangement uses TRBV27 and TRBJ2-1, with TRBD1 as a possible D gene (5 bases). This TCR was recovered from a woman under 30 in good health. Here the CDR3 reads CANRRGRNNEQFF. CDR3 nucleotides: TGTGCCAACAGGCGTGGGCGCAACAATGAGCAGTTCTTC.